What follows are 12 T cell receptor beta chains derived from one specimen sequenced in a study of CD8+ T cells in alopecia areata. It was cDNA, reverse transcribed from extracted RNA, that served as the sequencing template. Sequenced by immunoSEQ multiplex PCR; TCRdb stores in-frame clones only, minus some. The sample lists approximately 300,000 clones; 55% to 70% were seen once. Treatment meaning: oral pan-JAK inhibitor, 5-10 mg twice daily. This material consisted of CD4+ T cells sorted from blood, taken at week 24, from a patient treated with tofacitinib. Receptors were obtained from a human donor with alopecia areata.

The chain uses TRBV29-1 and TRBJ2-2; 9 bases align to TRBD1. J was trimmed by 3 bases and V by 7 bases; bases with no gene match: 6. Germline V gives CDR1 SQVTM, CDR2 ANQGSEA. The CDR3 totals 14 residues. As DNA, the CDR3 is TGCAGCGCCCCGGGACAGGGTGACACCGGGGAGCTGTTTTTT. It specifies CSAPGQGDTGELFF.

The V and J genes are TRBV27 and TRBJ2-3; tentatively, D is TRBD2 (6 bases). Germline loops: CDR1 MNHEY, CDR2 SMNVEV (reference sequence). The CDR3 is made up of 16 amino acids. Trimming cost V 2 bases and J 1 base, with 13 bases left between them. The CDR3 loop reads CASSLLGERGTDTQYF. The CDR3 nucleotides are TGTGCCAGCAGTTTACTCGGCGAGCGGGGCACAGATACGCAGTATTTT.

A few counts support this clone. CDR3 amino acids: CATSRGDVKGTQYF. The CDR3, as DNA: TGTGCCACCAGCAGAGGGGACGTGAAGGGGACCCAGTACTTC. The rearrangement uses TRBV15 and TRBJ2-5; D tentatively fits TRBD1 or TRBD2 (5 bases each). The V and J ends lost 1 base and 7 bases respectively, with 13 bases between them. Germline loops: CDR1 LNHNV, CDR2 YYDKDF (reference sequence). CDR3 size: 14 residues.

This chain uses TRBV15 with TRBJ2-7; D ambiguous. Trimming stripped 3 bases from V and 4 bases from J, with 16 bases between. The CDR3 has 15 residues. Germline V CDR1 and CDR2: LNHNV, YYDKDF (reference sequence). The CDR3 DNA reads as TGTGCCACCAGCAGGGAGAGATCATCCCTTTACGAGCAGTACTTC. This gives the protein CATSRERSSLYEQYF.

The V and J genes are TRBV7-2 and TRBJ2-7; D unresolved. Per germline, CDR1 SGHTA and CDR2 FQGNSA. The CDR3 has 12 residues. V shed 3 bases and J shed 6 bases, with 9 bases lying between them. The chain's CDR3 is CASSFDRAEQYF. The CDR3, as DNA: TGTGCCAGCAGCTTTGATAGGGCCGAGCAGTACTTC.

This clone was counted between two and nine times. The chain uses TRBV5-1 and TRBJ2-5, with D perhaps TRBD1 (6 bases). The V gene lost 2 bases and the J gene lost 4 bases, with 12 bases spanning the gap. This CDR3 has 14 residues. The V gene's germline CDR1 is SGHRS and CDR2 YFSETQ. The CDR3 sequence is CASSFDRTPETQYF. The CDR3 coding sequence is TGCGCCAGCAGCTTCGACAGGACTCCAGAGACCCAGTACTTC.

V and J are TRBV27 and TRBJ1-5, with unresolved D. This CDR3 comprises 12 residues. The V gene lost 5 bases and the J gene lost 4 bases, with 6 bases spanning the gap. Germline loops: CDR1 MNHEY, CDR2 SMNVEV (reference sequence). The CDR3 reads CASSEPNQPQHF. The CDR3 DNA sequence: TGTGCCAGCAGTGAGCCGAATCAGCCCCAGCATTTT.

This clone was recorded a few times. The rearrangement joins TRBV13 to TRBJ1-1; D is possibly TRBD1 (5 bases). Trimming left V 7 bases short and J 0 bases short, with 18 bases between. The germline V gene has CDR1 PRHDT and CDR2 FYEKMQ (reference sequence). The CDR3 loop spans 16 amino acids. The chain's CDR3 is CASTIRRGYVNTEAFF. CDR3 DNA sequence: TGTGCCAGCACCATCCGCCGGGGCTACGTGAACACTGAAGCTTTCTTT.

The chain employs TRBV30 and TRBJ2-5; D is possibly TRBD1 (5 bases). V was pared by 0 bases and J by 5 bases, with 10 bases between. CDR3 length: 13 residues. The germline V gene encodes CDR1 GTSNPN and CDR2 SVGIG (reference sequence). The CDR3 bases are TGTGCCTGGAGTGTCACAGGATCGGAGACCCAGTACTTC. This encodes CAWSVTGSETQYF.

This clone was found a few times. The chain links TRBV29-1 to TRBJ2-1; 10 positions agree with TRBD2. Germline trimming cut 7 bases from V and 9 bases from J; bases unmatched to any gene: 15. The CDR3 totals 15 residues. The germline gives CDR1 SQVTM, CDR2 ANQGSEA. DNA for the CDR3: TGCAGCGGCACGACCCTAGCGGGGGCCCCAGGTGAGCAGTTCTTC. Translating gives CSGTTLAGAPGEQFF.

The chain links TRBV30 to TRBJ2-5, with 11 bases aligning to TRBD2. Trimming at V came to 8 bases and at J to 6 bases, leaving 8 bases not matched to a gene. Germline-derived CDR1 and CDR2 are GTSNPN and SVGIG (reference sequence). This CDR3 has 13 amino acids. CDR3 nucleotide sequence: TGTGCCGGTAGCGGGGGGGCCTTACAGACCCAGTACTTC. Encoded protein: CAGSGGALQTQYF. Together with reference TRBV30 and TRBJ2-5, the CDR3 gives the full variable domain: SQTIHQWPATLVQPVGSPLSLECTVEGTSNPNLYWYRQAAGRGLQLLFYSVGIGQISSEVPQNLSASRPQDRQFILSSKKLLLSDSGFYLCAGSGGALQTQYFGPGTRLLVL.

In DNA form, the CDR3 reads TGCAGCGTTTCGACAGGGGTCTATAATTCACCCCTCCACTTT. Translating it yields CSVSTGVYNSPLHF. The genes are TRBV29-1 and TRBJ1-6; TRBD1 matches at 8 bases. The germline V gene has CDR1 SQVTM and CDR2 ANQGSEA. This CDR3 spans 14 amino acids. Unmatched junction bases numbered 3, after V lost 5 bases and J lost 3 bases.